This TCR beta chain is from a study of beta chain features in type 1 diabetes. About the study: Age, gender and cell yields were alike across patients and healthy donors.

The CDR3 extends over 13 amino acids. Expressed TCRB transcripts were sequenced, since all the RNA that had been isolated was reverse transcribed. This table comes from immunoSEQ multiplex PCR, and its TCRdb copy is limited to in-frame clones, with some not included. The sample lists under 350,000 clones; approximately 8% were seen once. This clone was observed a few times. The sample consisted of central memory CD4+ T cells from blood. This chain uses TRBV12-2 with TRBJ1-3. TRBV12-2 is labeled a pseudogene. The sequence derives from a woman aged 18-35 years in good health. CDR3 region: CASRAIRPDTIYF. The CDR3 DNA reads as TGTGCAAGTCGCGCGATTAGGCCGGACACCATATATTTT.